The T cell receptor beta chain described here comes from a study of CD8 T cells in ankylosing spondylitis. Overall study results and limits: It was reported that disease-linked clones were significantly enriched in matched ankylosing spondylitis synovial fluid. What seemed typical of ankylosing spondylitis blood was a TCR beta motif built from about eight highly homologous variants. Earlier studies detected some motif variants in reactive arthritis synovial fluid and blood.

As the method for making TCR beta libraries, quantitative 5'-RACE with molecular barcodes was used. TCRdb recomputed calls from the 5' RACE reads with MiXCR, one row per CDR3 protein. Altogether some 200,000 distinct CDR3 sequences are present, 5.5% to 7.5% being singletons, with the ten largest covering 14%. This clonotype has a count of ten or more. Its antigen is unknown. Germline lookup yields CDR1 SEHNR and CDR2 FQNEAQ (reference sequence). This CDR3 has 12 amino acids. Trimming removed 5 bases from V and 8 bases from J; junction bases left unmatched: 6. The sequencing sample was made of blood, either unsorted or a sorted T cell fraction (not recorded which). This sequence originates from a male donor with ankylosing spondylitis. The chain employs TRBV7-9 and TRBJ2-7, with 7 bases matching TRBD1. The CDR3 DNA follows: TGTGCCAGCAGCAACAGACAGGGCCAGCAGTACTTC. It codes for CASSNRQGQQYF.